Sequencing of this T cell receptor beta chain was carried out in a study of cytomegalovirus exposure and HLA in healthy donors. At the level of the study: A later analysis reported the same platform for the roughly 120 validation repertoires and the approximately 700 first-cohort repertoires.

Study-level points and caveats: It was 164 TCR beta chains that were listed as cytomegalovirus-associated. Usually a TCR sequence was rare, but some public TCRs were found in many donors.

The ends were cut back, 5 bases at V and 4 bases at J, with 18 bases in the middle. The CDR3 totals 15 residues. Germline V CDR1 and CDR2: SGHTA, FQGTGA. This clone was found once. Its antigen is currently unknown. Libraries were prepared by immunoSEQ multiplex PCR; TCRdb keeps only in-frame clonotypes and omits some of them. The top ten hold 0.84% of the sample, which has a few hundred thousand clones, roughly 88% seen once. The donors were in the approximately 110-subject validation cohort; that cohort was separate from the approximately 730-subject first cohort. The specimen sequenced was PBMCs. The receptor comes from a woman aged 18-29 years in good health and CMV-seronegative. The chain carries TRBV7-3 and TRBJ2-7; the D gene is possibly TRBD2 (7 bases). The CDR3 reads CASSPAGAGRYEQYF. CDR3 nucleotides: TGTGCCAGCAGCCCCGCGGGGGCCGGAAGATACGAGCAGTACTTC. Full variable domain (remainder filled in from reference TRBV7-3 and TRBJ2-7): GAGVSQTPSNKVTEKGKYVELRCDPISGHTALYWYRQSLGQGPEFLIYFQGTGAADDSGLPNDRFFAVRPEGSVSTLKIQRTERGDSAVYLCASSPAGAGRYEQYFGPGTRLTVT.